This passage covers 13 T cell receptor beta chains from one sample sequenced in a study of technical replicates of blood from a handful of donors. Profiling relied on immunoSEQ multiplex PCR, and the TCRdb table lists in-frame clones only, not all of them. Of 45,000 to 60,000 clones detected, around 84% appear once; the ten largest clones hold 5.6%. The specimen was PBMCs. These receptors originate from a human donor in good health. Some clones in this sample may be carry-over from other donors' samples.

The chain is built from TRBV19 and TRBJ1-6; D is ambiguous. This CDR3 region has 17 residues. V lost 6 bases and J 9 bases, leaving 24 bases between the germline ends. Per germline, CDR1 LNHDA and CDR2 SQIVND (reference sequence). CDR3 nucleotides: TGTGCCAGTAGCCCTGTTCGGAGCACCCTTGGTGGTTCACCCCTCCACTTT. This translates into CASSPVRSTLGGSPLHF.

The genes are TRBV5-4 and TRBJ2-7; 10 nucleotides align to TRBD1. V lost 2 bases, J lost 3 bases, and 5 bases stayed unmatched. Per germline, CDR1 SGHNT and CDR2 YYREEE (reference sequence). The CDR3 covers 15 residues. The CDR3 spells CASSFPGQGIYEQYF. The CDR3, as DNA: TGTGCCAGCAGCTTCCCGGGACAGGGGATCTACGAGCAGTACTTC.

The rearrangement joins TRBV19 to TRBJ1-4; D gene uncertain. Trimming took 3 bases from V and 7 from J, leaving 9 bases between them. The germline gives CDR1 LNHDA, CDR2 SQIVND (reference sequence). The CDR3 loop spans 13 amino acids. CDR3 region: CASSMGVGEKLFF. CDR3 bases: TGTGCCAGTAGTATGGGAGTAGGTGAAAAACTGTTTTTT.

J is TRBJ2-1 and V is TRBV5-1; 8 nucleotides line up with TRBD1. Germline trimming cut 2 bases from V and 9 bases from J; bases unmatched to any gene: 7. The CDR3 has 14 residues. The germline V gene has CDR1 SGHRS and CDR2 YFSETQ. As DNA, the CDR3 is TGCGCCAGCAGCTTTAGGGCAGGGGGCCCTGAGCAGTTCTTC. This codes for CASSFRAGGPEQFF.

This rearrangement joins TRBV6-1 to TRBJ1-5, with D maybe TRBD1 (5 bases). The germline gives CDR1 MNHNS, CDR2 SASEGT. V was clipped by 6 bases and J by 3 bases, with 6 bases between them. This CDR3 has 12 amino acids. CDR3 in amino acids: CASRGPNQPQHF. The CDR3, as DNA: TGTGCCAGCAGGGGGCCCAATCAGCCCCAGCATTTT.

The J gene is TRBJ2-5, the V gene TRBV5-1, with 8 nucleotides matching TRBD2. In germline, CDR1 is SGHRS, CDR2 YFSETQ. After removal of 5 bases from V and 5 bases from J, the junction contained 8 bases not matched to a gene. The CDR3 is 14 amino acids. The CDR3 protein is CASSQAGGYETQYF. The CDR3 bases are TGCGCCAGCAGTCAGGCGGGGGGCTATGAGACCCAGTACTTC.

V usage is TRBV11-3 and J usage is TRBJ2-3; 10 nucleotides align to TRBD1. Germline V lookup: CDR1 SGHNT, CDR2 YENEEA. V gave up 5 bases and J gave up 4 bases; unmatched junction bases: 15. This CDR3 contains 18 residues. The CDR3, as DNA: TGTGCCAGCAGCCCGCGACAGGGGGCGACCCCTGGGCCAGATACGCAGTATTTT. Its translation: CASSPRQGATPGPDTQYF.

In its sample, this clone was seen once. The V and J genes are TRBV5-6 and TRBJ2-7, with TRBD2 as a possible D gene (6 bases). V shed 2 bases and J shed 7 bases, with 16 bases lying between them. Germline loops: CDR1 SGHDT, CDR2 YYEEEE. The CDR3 is 14 residues long. The CDR3 sequence: CASSFGTGVGEQYF. The CDR3 DNA is TGTGCCAGCAGCTTTGGGACGGGAGTTGGTGAGCAGTACTTC.

The CDR3 loop is CAVGQGLMNTEAFF. CDR3 nucleotides: TGTGCCGTGGGACAGGGTCTTATGAACACTGAAGCTTTCTTT. The V gene is TRBV10-3, the J gene TRBJ1-1, with TRBD1 matching 9 bases. The ends lost 11 bases at V and 0 bases at J; junction bases unmatched: 7. Germline CDR1 and CDR2: ENHRY and SYGVKD. The CDR3 runs 14 residues.

The V and J genes are TRBV2 and TRBJ2-2, with 8 bases fitting TRBD2. Germline-derived CDR1 and CDR2 are SNHLY and FYNNEI. This CDR3 is built from 15 residues. J gave up 1 base and V 6 bases, and 4 bases lay outside the gene matches. The CDR3 loop is CASRRAGGNTGELFF. The CDR3, as DNA: TGTGCCAGCAGGCGGGCGGGGGGGAACACCGGGGAGCTGTTTTTT.

This chain joins TRBV6-6 and TRBJ1-1; D is perhaps TRBD1 (5 bases). Germline V gene data show CDR1 as MNHNY and CDR2 as SVGAGI (reference sequence). The CDR3 covers 15 residues. V lost 6 bases, J lost 1 base, and 15 bases lay in between. The chain's CDR3 is CASSPRGGPNTEAFF. The DNA of the CDR3 is TGTGCCAGCAGCCCACGGGGGGGACCGAACACTGAAGCTTTCTTT.

V gene TRBV4-1 combines with J gene TRBJ1-6; 11 bases fit TRBD1. The V and J ends lost 6 bases and 8 bases, in that order; junction bases with no gene match: 6. CDR1 MGHRA and CDR2 YSYEKL come from the germline V gene. This CDR3 comprises 15 residues. The CDR3 protein is CASSRPGQGDSPLHF. Here the CDR3 DNA reads TGCGCCAGCAGTCGACCGGGACAGGGGGATTCACCCCTCCACTTT.

This clone was counted once. The chain couples TRBV19 to TRBJ1-3; D ambiguous. The germline V gene has CDR1 LNHDA and CDR2 SQIVND (reference sequence). V was shortened by 6 bases and J by 0 bases, with 9 bases between the two germline ends. This CDR3 contains 14 residues. Here the CDR3 DNA reads TGTGCCAGTAGGCGAGATAGCTCTGGAAACACCATATATTTT. Translating gives CASRRDSSGNTIYF.